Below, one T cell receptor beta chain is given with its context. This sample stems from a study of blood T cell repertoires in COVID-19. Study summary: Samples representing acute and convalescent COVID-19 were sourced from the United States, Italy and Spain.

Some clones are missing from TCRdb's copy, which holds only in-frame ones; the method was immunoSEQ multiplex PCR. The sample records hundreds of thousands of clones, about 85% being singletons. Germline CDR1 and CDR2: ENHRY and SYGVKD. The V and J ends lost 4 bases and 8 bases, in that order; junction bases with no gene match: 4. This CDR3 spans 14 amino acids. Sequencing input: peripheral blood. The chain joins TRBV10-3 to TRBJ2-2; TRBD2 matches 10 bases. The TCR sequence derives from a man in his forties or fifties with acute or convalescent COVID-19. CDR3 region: CAISGLAGTGELFF. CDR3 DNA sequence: TGTGCCATCAGTGGACTAGCGGGCACTGGGGAGCTGTTTTTT.